This T cell receptor (beta chain) was identified in a study of long-term antiretroviral therapy in people with HIV. Study-level findings and limits: Even long-term ART left TRB diversity below transplant donor controls, despite gains.

On this clone: What it binds is unknown.

From germline, CDR1 is LNHDA and CDR2 SQIVND (reference sequence). The CDR3 length is 14 residues. V trimming: 3 bases; J trimming: 2 bases; junction bases outside the gene matches: 3. A v3.0 immunoSEQ assay was performed at survey level. Libraries were prepared by immunoSEQ multiplex PCR; TCRdb keeps only in-frame clonotypes and omits some of them. Here the sample spans over 30,000 clones, more than 95% being singletons. Donors each had at least one pre-ART PBMC sample and at least two post-ART ones. There were roughly 0.9-10 million cryopreserved PBMC in the samples before DNA extraction. This TCR was recovered from a man younger than 40 with HIV. The sample was unsorted PBMCs, taken 6.9 years after starting antiretroviral therapy. The chain recombines TRBV19 with TRBJ1-2; 7 nucleotides match TRBD1. The CDR3, as DNA: TGTGCCAGTAGTATTTGGGGACAGAACTATGGCTACACCTTC. Translated, it gives CASSIWGQNYGYTF.